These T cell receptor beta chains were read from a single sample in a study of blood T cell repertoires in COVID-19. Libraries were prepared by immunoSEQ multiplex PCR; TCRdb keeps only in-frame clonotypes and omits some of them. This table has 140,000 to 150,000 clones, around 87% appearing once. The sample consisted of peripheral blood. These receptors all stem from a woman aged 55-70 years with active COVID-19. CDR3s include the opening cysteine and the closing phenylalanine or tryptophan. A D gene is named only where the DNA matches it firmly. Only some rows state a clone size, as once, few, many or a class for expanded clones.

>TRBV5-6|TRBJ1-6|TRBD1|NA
TGTGCCAGCAGCTTACACAGGGGCAGGGATAATTCACCCCTCCACTTT
CASSLHRGRDNSPLHF
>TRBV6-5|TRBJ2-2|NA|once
TGTGCCAGCAGGGGGGGAGCGAACGCCGGGGAGCTGTTTTTT
CASRGGANAGELFF
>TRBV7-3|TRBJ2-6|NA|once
TGTGCCAGCAGCTTATCTGGAGTACCAAGATTTGGGGCCAACGTCCTGACTTTC
CASSLSGVPRFGANVLTF
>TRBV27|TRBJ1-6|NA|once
TGTGCCAGCAGTTTATCGGCGGACAGAGATTCACCCCTCCACTTT
CASSLSADRDSPLHF
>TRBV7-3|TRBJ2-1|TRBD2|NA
TGTGCCAGCAGCTTATCGGGACTAGCGGGATTGGGTGAGCAGTTCTTC
CASSLSGLAGLGEQFF
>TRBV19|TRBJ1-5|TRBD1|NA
TGTGCCAGTCGGGACAGGGATAGCAATCAGCCCCAGCATTTT
CASRDRDSNQPQHF
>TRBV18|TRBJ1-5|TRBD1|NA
TGTGCCAGCTCACCAAGCAGGGGGCGCGTCAATCAGCCCCAGCATTTT
CASSPSRGRVNQPQHF
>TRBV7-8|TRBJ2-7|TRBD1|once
TGTGCCAGCAGCTTAGGAATTGGGACAGGGGGCGAGCAGTACTTC
CASSLGIGTGGEQYF
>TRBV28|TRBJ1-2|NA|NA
TGTGCCAGCACCACCCTGGGGGGCGGGGGAAACTATGGCTACACCTTC
CASTTLGGGGNYGYTF
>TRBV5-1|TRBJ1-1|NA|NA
TGCGCCAGCAGCTTATTTCAGGTAGGGAACACTGAAGCTTTCTTT
CASSLFQVGNTEAFF
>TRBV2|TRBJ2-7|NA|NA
TGTGCCAGCAGAAGACTAGTAGATGAGCAGTACTTC
CASRRLVDEQYF
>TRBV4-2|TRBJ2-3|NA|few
TGTGCCAGCAGCCAGGACAACCGAGATACGCAGTATTTT
CASSQDNRDTQYF
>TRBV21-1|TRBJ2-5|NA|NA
TGTGCCAGCAGAAACGGGAGATCTTACCAAGAGACCCAGTACTTC
CASRNGRSYQETQYF
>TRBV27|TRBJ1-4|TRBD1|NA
TGTGCCAGCAGGATCGGGACAGCGAATGAAAAACTGTTTTTT
CASRIGTANEKLFF
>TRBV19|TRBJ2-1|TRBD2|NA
TGTGCCAGTAGCGGACTAGCGGGCCCCTCCTACAATGAGCAGTTCTTC
CASSGLAGPSYNEQFF
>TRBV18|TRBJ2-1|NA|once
TGTGCCAGCTCACCAATGGTCCGGGAGTCGGACAATGAGCAGTTCTTC
CASSPMVRESDNEQFF
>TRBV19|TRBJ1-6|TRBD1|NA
TGTGCCACCAGAGAACAGGGGCGGAATTCACCCCTCCACTTT
CATREQGRNSPLHF
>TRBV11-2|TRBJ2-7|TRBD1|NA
TGTGCCAGCAGCTTACAGGGGACAGGCAGGGGGCACGAGCAGTACTTC
CASSLQGTGRGHEQYF
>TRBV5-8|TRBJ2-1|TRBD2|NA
TGTGCCAGCAGCTTAGGGGCGGGAGGGGAACAGACCGAGCAGTTCTTC
CASSLGAGGEQTEQFF
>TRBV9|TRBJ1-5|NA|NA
TGTGCCAGCAGCGCCCACGGGGGAGGCAATCAGCCCCAGCATTTT
CASSAHGGGNQPQHF
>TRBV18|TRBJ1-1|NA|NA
TGTGCCAGCTCAATGACAGCGTCTGAAGCTTTCTTT
CASSMTASEAFF
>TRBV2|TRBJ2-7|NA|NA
TGTGCCAGCGGCGGTTTGAGGTACGAGCAGTACTTC
CASGGLRYEQYF
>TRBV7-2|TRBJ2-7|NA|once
TGTGCCAGCAGCTATCCTACGGGCTACGAGCAGTACTTC
CASSYPTGYEQYF
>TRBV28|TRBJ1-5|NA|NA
TGTGCCAGCAGAACCCTGGGGAACGGACAATTTCGGCCTAATCAGCCCCAGCATTTT
CASRTLGNGQFRPNQPQHF
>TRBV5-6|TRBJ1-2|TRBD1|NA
TGTGCCAGCAGCTTGCAGGGGGCGCGGGGCTACACCTTC
CASSLQGARGYTF
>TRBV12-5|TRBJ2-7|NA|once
TGTGCTAGTGGTTTCGCGGGGCCCTACGAGCAGTACTTC
CASGFAGPYEQYF
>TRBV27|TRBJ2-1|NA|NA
TGTGCCAGCAGTCCGTCGGGCAATGAGCAGTTCTTC
CASSPSGNEQFF
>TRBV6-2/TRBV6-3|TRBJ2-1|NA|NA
TGTGCCAGCAGTTCTCCGGGAATCCTAGTCTTC
CASSSPGILVF
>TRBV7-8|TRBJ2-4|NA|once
TGTGCCAGCAGCCCCGGCGGCTGGGGGCAAAACATTCAGTACTTC
CASSPGGWGQNIQYF
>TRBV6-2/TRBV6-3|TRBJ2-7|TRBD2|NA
TGTGCCAGCAGTTACCCGGTTGCCGCCGGGGGGGAGGAGCAGTACTTC
CASSYPVAAGGEEQYF
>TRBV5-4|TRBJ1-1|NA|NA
TGTGCCAGCAGCTTGTCAAGGGGATTGAACACTGAAGCTTTCTTT
CASSLSRGLNTEAFF
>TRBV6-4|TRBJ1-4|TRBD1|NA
TGTGCCAGTGGGGATCAGGGGGCAATTAATGAAAAACTGTTTTTT
CASGDQGAINEKLFF
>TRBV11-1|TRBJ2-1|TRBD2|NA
TGTGCCAGCAGCCAGGGACTAGCGGGAGTCAATGAGCAGTTCTTC
CASSQGLAGVNEQFF
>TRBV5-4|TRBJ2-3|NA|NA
TGTGCCAGCAGCTTGGCCCAGATAAGCACAGATACGCAGTATTTT
CASSLAQISTDTQYF
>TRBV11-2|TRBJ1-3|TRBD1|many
TGTGCCAGCAGCTCCCGGGACAGGCCCTCTGGAAACACCATATATTTT
CASSSRDRPSGNTIYF
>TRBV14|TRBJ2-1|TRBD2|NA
TGTGCCAGCAGCCAATACGGGACTAGCTACAATGAGCAGTTCTTC
CASSQYGTSYNEQFF
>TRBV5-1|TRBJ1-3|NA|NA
TGCGCCAGCAGCCAGCGGGGGGGGTCTGGAAACACCATATATTTT
CASSQRGGSGNTIYF
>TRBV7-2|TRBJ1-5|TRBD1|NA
TGTGCCAGCAGCTTAGGACAGGGCAAGCCCCAGCATTTT
CASSLGQGKPQHF
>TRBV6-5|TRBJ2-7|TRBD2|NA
TGTGCCACCCTTAGCGGGATTACCTACGAGCAGTACTTC
CATLSGITYEQYF
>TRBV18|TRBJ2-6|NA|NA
TGTGCCAGCTCACCGGCCGGGGCCAACGTCCTGACTTTC
CASSPAGANVLTF
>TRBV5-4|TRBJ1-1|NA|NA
TGTGCCAGCGGGCTCAGCACTGAAGCTTTCTTT
CASGLSTEAFF
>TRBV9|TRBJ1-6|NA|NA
TGTGCCAGCAGCCCGCGGACAGCCAATTCACCCCTCCACTTT
CASSPRTANSPLHF
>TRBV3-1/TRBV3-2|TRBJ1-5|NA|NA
TGTGCCAGCACGGGCAGGGGAGAAAATCAGCCCCAGCATTTT
CASTGRGENQPQHF
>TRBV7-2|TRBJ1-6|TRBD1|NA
TGTGCCAGCAGCTTAGAGGGGACAGGGAGTTCACCCCTCCACTTT
CASSLEGTGSSPLHF
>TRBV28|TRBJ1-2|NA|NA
TGTGCCAGCAGTCCTGACACGTATGGCTACACCTTC
CASSPDTYGYTF
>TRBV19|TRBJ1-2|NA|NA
TGTGCCAGTAGTATAGTGCCCGGTTCAGGGGCTCCGTTTACCTTC
CASSIVPGSGAPFTF
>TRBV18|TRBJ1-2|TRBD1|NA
TGTGCCAGCTCACCACCTGTGGGACAGCCTTCAAACTATGGCTACACCTTC
CASSPPVGQPSNYGYTF
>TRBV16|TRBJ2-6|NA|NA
TGTGCCAGCAGCCAATCAGGGAGCTCTGGGGCCAACGTCCTGACTTTC
CASSQSGSSGANVLTF
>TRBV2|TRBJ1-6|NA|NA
TGTGCCAGCAAATTGTCCAGGGCGGATAATTCACCCCTCCACTTT
CASKLSRADNSPLHF
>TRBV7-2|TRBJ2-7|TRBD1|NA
TGTGCCAGCAGCCACACAGGGGTAGCCTACGAGCAGTACTTC
CASSHTGVAYEQYF
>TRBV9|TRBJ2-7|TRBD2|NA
TGTGCCAGCAGTCCCGAGGGAGCGGGAACCTACGAGCAGTACTTC
CASSPEGAGTYEQYF
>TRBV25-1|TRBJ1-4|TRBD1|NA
TGTGCCAACATTGGAACAGGGGAAGGAGGTAATGAAAAACTGTTTTTT
CANIGTGEGGNEKLFF
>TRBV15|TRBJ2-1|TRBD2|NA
TGTGCCACCAGCAGGGTCTCGACTAGCGCTGAGCAGTTCTTC
CATSRVSTSAEQFF
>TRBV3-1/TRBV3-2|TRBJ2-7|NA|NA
TGTGCCAGCAGCCAAGCCCACAGGGCCCGGGGCTACGAGCAGTACTTC
CASSQAHRARGYEQYF
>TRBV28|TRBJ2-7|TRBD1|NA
TGTGCCAGCAGCCGACGACAGGGTACCTACGAGCAGTACTTC
CASSRRQGTYEQYF
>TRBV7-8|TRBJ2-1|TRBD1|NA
TGTGCCAGCAGCACCTCGACAGGGGCAACCAATGAGCAGTTCTTC
CASSTSTGATNEQFF
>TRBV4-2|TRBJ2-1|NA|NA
TGTGCCAGCAGCCAAGAAAGAAGGCTAGCCCTTAATGAGCAGTTCTTC
CASSQERRLALNEQFF
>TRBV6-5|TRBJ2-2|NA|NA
TGTGCCAGCAGACCCCAGAGGCATGGCACCGGGGAGCTGTTTTTT
CASRPQRHGTGELFF
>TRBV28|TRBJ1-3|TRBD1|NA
TGTGCCAGCAGTCCGGGACAGGGGGCGCCTGTAAACACCATATATTTT
CASSPGQGAPVNTIYF
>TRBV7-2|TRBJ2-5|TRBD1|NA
TGTGCCAGCAGCTTGAGACAGGGAGAGACCCAGTACTTC
CASSLRQGETQYF